A selection of T cell receptor beta chains follows, all from one sample in a study of cytomegalovirus exposure and HLA in healthy donors. Assay: immunoSEQ multiplex PCR; the TCRdb copy retains only in-frame clones and omits some. The repertoire has 200,000 to 300,000 clones, 80% to 90% of them found once; the top ten carry approximately 2%. Sequences were obtained from PBMCs. These receptors all stem from a woman aged 40 to 49 in good health and CMV-seropositive. Both conserved end residues are part of each CDR3. The order of the fields is D gene, V gene, clone size, J gene, CDR3 DNA, CDR3 protein. The D gene is left open where the match is weak. Size is omitted from some rows. Given values are once, few, many or a class for expanded clones.

D: TRBD2; V: TRBV11-3; size: .; J: TRBJ2-7; DNA: TGTGCCAGCAGCAAGACTAGCGGCCCCTCAGTAGACTTC; CDR3: CASSKTSGPSVDF
D: TRBD2; V: TRBV7-8; size: .; J: TRBJ2-5; DNA: TGTGCCAGCAGCACGTGGACTAGCGGGAGAGAGACCCAGTACTTC; CDR3: CASSTWTSGRETQYF
D: .; V: TRBV30; size: .; J: TRBJ1-5; DNA: TGTGCCTGGACCTTGGGGGGTGGGCAGCCCCAGCATTTT; CDR3: CAWTLGGGQPQHF
D: .; V: TRBV9; size: .; J: TRBJ2-7; DNA: TGTGCCAGCAGCGTAGAATCGAATGGAGCCCGCGGCGGGGAGCAGTACTTC; CDR3: CASSVESNGARGGEQYF
D: TRBD2; V: TRBV10-3; size: few; J: TRBJ2-7; DNA: TGTGCCATCAGCGACCTCGGGACTAGCGGGACCGAGCAGTACTTC; CDR3: CAISDLGTSGTEQYF
D: .; V: TRBV7-9; size: .; J: TRBJ2-3; DNA: TGTGCCAGCAGCTTAGCGGCAGGGTCTCGCACAGATACGCAGTATTTT; CDR3: CASSLAAGSRTDTQYF
D: .; V: TRBV9; size: .; J: TRBJ2-3; DNA: TGTGCCAGCAGCGTAGAAGCTTTAGCGGTGGGAGGTACGCAGTATTTT; CDR3: CASSVEALAVGGTQYF
D: .; V: TRBV19; size: once; J: TRBJ1-2; DNA: TGTGCGACAAGGCAGATTTCGAACTATGGCTACACCTTC; CDR3: CATRQISNYGYTF
D: .; V: TRBV6-1; size: .; J: TRBJ1-3; DNA: TGTGCCAGCAGTGCGCCCCGGGGGTTTCAGGGTCGTGGAAACACCATATATTTT; CDR3: CASSAPRGFQGRGNTIYF
D: .; V: TRBV7-2; size: .; J: TRBJ2-7; DNA: TGTGCCAGCAGCTCCACATACGAGCAGTACTTC; CDR3: CASSSTYEQYF
D: .; V: TRBV29-1; size: .; J: TRBJ2-2; DNA: TGCAGCGTTGCCGACAGCTACACCGGGGAGCTGTTTTTT; CDR3: CSVADSYTGELFF
D: TRBD2; V: TRBV7-9; size: .; J: TRBJ2-1; DNA: TGTGCCAGCAGCTTAGGCTCAGCGGGAGGGCCGTTGGATGAGCAGTTCTTC; CDR3: CASSLGSAGGPLDEQFF
D: .; V: TRBV28; size: .; J: TRBJ1-2; DNA: TGTGCCAGCAGCTTAGGGTCTGCGGGTGGCTACACCTTC; CDR3: CASSLGSAGGYTF
D: TRBD1; V: TRBV6-5; size: few; J: TRBJ2-7; DNA: TGTGCCAGCAGTTGGGGACAGGGCAACTACGAGCAGTACTTC; CDR3: CASSWGQGNYEQYF
D: TRBD1; V: TRBV11-2; size: .; J: TRBJ2-7; DNA: TGTGCCAGCAGCCCCGCCGGGACAGTCTACGAGCAGTACTTC; CDR3: CASSPAGTVYEQYF
D: .; V: TRBV4-2; size: .; J: TRBJ2-7; DNA: TGTGCCAGCAGCCAAGATTACGGGGGAGTAAGCTACGAGCAGTACTTC; CDR3: CASSQDYGGVSYEQYF
D: TRBD2; V: TRBV4-3; size: once; J: TRBJ2-3; DNA: TGCGCCAGCAGCCAAGATAGGACTAGCGGGAGGACTAGCACAGATACGCAGTATTTT; CDR3: CASSQDRTSGRTSTDTQYF
D: TRBD1; V: TRBV27; size: .; J: TRBJ1-1; DNA: TGTGCCAGCAGTATACGAAGGGGGCTCATCAACCGGAACACTGAAGCTTTCTTT; CDR3: CASSIRRGLINRNTEAFF
D: .; V: TRBV5-1; size: .; J: TRBJ1-2; DNA: TGCGCCAGCAGCTTGGATGGAGGAGGCAGGTATGGCTACACCTTC; CDR3: CASSLDGGGRYGYTF
D: TRBD1; V: TRBV5-1; size: .; J: TRBJ1-1; DNA: TGCGCCAGCAGCTCAAGACAGGGAGGAAGGAACACTGAAGCTTTCTTT; CDR3: CASSSRQGGRNTEAFF
D: TRBD2; V: TRBV19; size: .; J: TRBJ2-3; DNA: TGTGCCAGTAGTATAGGGAGCGGGATTCTGGCAGATACGCAGTATTTT; CDR3: CASSIGSGILADTQYF
D: TRBD2; V: TRBV6-5; size: .; J: TRBJ2-3; DNA: TGTGCCAGCAGTTACTCTTGGGAGGGCGGTTATACGCAGTATTTT; CDR3: CASSYSWEGGYTQYF
D: .; V: TRBV12-5; size: .; J: TRBJ2-7; DNA: TGTGCTAGTGGTTTGCCAGGGAACGAGCAGTACTTC; CDR3: CASGLPGNEQYF
D: TRBD2; V: TRBV30; size: .; J: TRBJ2-3; DNA: TGTGCCTGGAGTACCACTAGCGGATACACAGATACGCAGTATTTT; CDR3: CAWSTTSGYTDTQYF
D: TRBD1; V: TRBV4-3; size: few; J: TRBJ1-6; DNA: TGCGCCAGCAGCCAAGGCGTCGGACAGGGGCTAGATAATTCACCCCTCCACTTT; CDR3: CASSQGVGQGLDNSPLHF
D: TRBD1; V: TRBV11-3; size: .; J: TRBJ1-1; DNA: TGTGCCAGCAGCTTAGAGCAGGGGGCGAACACTGAAGCTTTCTTT; CDR3: CASSLEQGANTEAFF
D: TRBD1; V: TRBV28; size: .; J: TRBJ2-1; DNA: TGTGCCAGCAGTACGGCCGGGACAGGGGACAATGAGCAGTTCTTC; CDR3: CASSTAGTGDNEQFF
D: TRBD2; V: TRBV18; size: .; J: TRBJ2-3; DNA: TGTGCCAGCTCACCACTGTCGGGTAGCGGGAGCGCAGATACGCAGTATTTT; CDR3: CASSPLSGSGSADTQYF
D: TRBD1; V: TRBV14; size: .; J: TRBJ1-1; DNA: TGTGCCAGCAGCCGACAGGGGCCACCTATAATGAACACTGAAGCTTTCTTT; CDR3: CASSRQGPPIMNTEAFF
D: .; V: TRBV6-5; size: .; J: TRBJ2-1; DNA: TGTGCCACCACCCGTGGGGGGAACAATGAGCAGTTCTTC; CDR3: CATTRGGNNEQFF
D: .; V: TRBV4-3; size: .; J: TRBJ2-1; DNA: TGCGCCAGCAGCCAAGATCTGGGTAGGGGTAGTAGTGAGCAGTTCTTC; CDR3: CASSQDLGRGSSEQFF
D: .; V: TRBV28; size: .; J: TRBJ1-1; DNA: TGTGCCAGCAGTTTGTCGTTGACAGGACCAACTGAAGCTTTCTTT; CDR3: CASSLSLTGPTEAFF
D: .; V: TRBV5-4; size: .; J: TRBJ2-2; DNA: TGTGCCAGCAGCTCTTACAGGGCGGCCGGGGAGCTGTTTTTT; CDR3: CASSSYRAAGELFF
D: .; V: TRBV19; size: .; J: TRBJ2-3; DNA: TGTGCCAGTAGTATACCTCGGACAGATACGCAGTATTTT; CDR3: CASSIPRTDTQYF
D: TRBD1; V: TRBV2; size: .; J: TRBJ1-1; DNA: TGTGCCAGCATAAACCGCCGGACAGGGGTGGGTTACTTT; CDR3: CASINRRTGVGYF
D: TRBD2; V: TRBV28; size: .; J: TRBJ2-5; DNA: TGTGCCAGCAGGTCGACTAGCGGGGGGGGAGAGACCCAGTACTTC; CDR3: CASRSTSGGGETQYF
D: TRBD1; V: TRBV30; size: once; J: TRBJ1-1; DNA: TGTGCCTGGATTAGAGACAGGGTCGGCACTGAAGCTTTCTTT; CDR3: CAWIRDRVGTEAFF
D: .; V: TRBV30; size: .; J: TRBJ2-5; DNA: TGTGCCTGGAGTGTATCTTTGTCAGAGACCCAGTACTTC; CDR3: CAWSVSLSETQYF
D: .; V: TRBV18; size: .; J: TRBJ1-1; DNA: TGTGCCAGCTCACCTACGGGTGATGAAGCTTTCTTT; CDR3: CASSPTGDEAFF
D: TRBD2; V: TRBV6-4; size: .; J: TRBJ2-1; DNA: TGTGCCAGCAGATCTAGCGGGGGGGGTGAGCAGTTCTTC; CDR3: CASRSSGGGEQFF
D: .; V: TRBV7-2; size: .; J: TRBJ1-6; DNA: TGTGCCAGCAGCTTTTCCCAGGGTAATTCACCCCTCCACTTT; CDR3: CASSFSQGNSPLHF
D: .; V: TRBV4-3; size: .; J: TRBJ1-3; DNA: TGCGCCAGCAGCCAAGAGTACACTGGAAACACCATATATTTT; CDR3: CASSQEYTGNTIYF
D: .; V: TRBV6-6; size: .; J: TRBJ1-1; DNA: TGTGCCAGCACCCCTGTCGGGGGGGACACTGAAGCTTTCTTT; CDR3: CASTPVGGDTEAFF
D: .; V: TRBV9; size: few; J: TRBJ1-1; DNA: TGTGCCAGCAGCCTAGGACAGAACACTGAAGCTTTCTTT; CDR3: CASSLGQNTEAFF
D: TRBD1; V: TRBV19; size: .; J: TRBJ1-1; DNA: TGTGCCAGTAGTCGAGAGCGGGGGACAGGGCAGAACACTGAAGCTTTCTTT; CDR3: CASSRERGTGQNTEAFF
D: .; V: TRBV6-5; size: .; J: TRBJ2-7; DNA: TGTGCCAGCAGCCCCAGCCGGAAGCAGGATCGGCAGTACTTC; CDR3: CASSPSRKQDRQYF
D: TRBD2; V: TRBV6-5; size: .; J: TRBJ2-5; DNA: TGTGCCAGCAGTTACTTCGGGGGAGGGAATCAAGAGACCCAGTACTTC; CDR3: CASSYFGGGNQETQYF
D: .; V: TRBV11-3; size: .; J: TRBJ2-5; DNA: TGTGCCAGCAGCCGAAGTCATGAGCCTCAAGAGACCCAGTACTTC; CDR3: CASSRSHEPQETQYF
D: .; V: TRBV2; size: .; J: TRBJ2-1; DNA: TGTGCCAGCAGTGAACGGGTATTCAATGAGCAGTTCTTC; CDR3: CASSERVFNEQFF
D: .; V: TRBV20-1; size: .; J: TRBJ2-1; DNA: TGCAGTGCCACATCCGGGAGTCCGTTCTTC; CDR3: CSATSGSPFF
D: .; V: TRBV6-5; size: .; J: TRBJ2-2; DNA: TGTGCCAGCAGTGACAGCGACACCGGGGAGCTGTTTTTT; CDR3: CASSDSDTGELFF
D: TRBD2; V: TRBV7-8; size: .; J: TRBJ2-5; DNA: TGTGCCAGCAGCTTAAGGGGTGGACTAGTTGAGACCCAGTACTTC; CDR3: CASSLRGGLVETQYF
D: TRBD1; V: TRBV5-1; size: .; J: TRBJ2-3; DNA: TGCGCCAGCAGCGGGACAGGGGCAGATACGCAGTATTTT; CDR3: CASSGTGADTQYF